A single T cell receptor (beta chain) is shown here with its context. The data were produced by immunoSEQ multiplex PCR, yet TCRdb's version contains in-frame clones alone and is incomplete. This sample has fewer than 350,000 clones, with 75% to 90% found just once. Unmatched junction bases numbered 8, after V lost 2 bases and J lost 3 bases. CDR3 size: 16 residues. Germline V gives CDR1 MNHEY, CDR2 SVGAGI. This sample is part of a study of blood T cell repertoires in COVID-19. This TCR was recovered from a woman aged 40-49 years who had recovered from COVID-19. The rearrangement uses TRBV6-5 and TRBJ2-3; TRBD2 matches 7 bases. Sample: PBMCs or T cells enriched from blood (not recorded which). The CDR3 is CASSYGLAVGTDTQYF. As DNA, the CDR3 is TGTGCCAGCAGTTACGGGCTAGCGGTGGGGACAGATACGCAGTATTTT.